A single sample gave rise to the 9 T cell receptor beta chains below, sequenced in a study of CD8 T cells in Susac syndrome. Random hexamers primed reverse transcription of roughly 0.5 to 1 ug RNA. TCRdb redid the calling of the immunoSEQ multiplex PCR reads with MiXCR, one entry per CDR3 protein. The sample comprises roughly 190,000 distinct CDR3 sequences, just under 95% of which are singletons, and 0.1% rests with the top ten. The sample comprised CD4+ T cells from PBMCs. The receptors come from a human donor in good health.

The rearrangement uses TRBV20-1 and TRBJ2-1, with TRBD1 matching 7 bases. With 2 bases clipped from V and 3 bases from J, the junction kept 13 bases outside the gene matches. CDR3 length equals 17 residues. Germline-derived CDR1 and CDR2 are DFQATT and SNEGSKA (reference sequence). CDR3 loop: CSARPTSGGFGYNEQFF. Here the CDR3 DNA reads TGCAGTGCTAGACCTACTTCAGGGGGATTTGGCTACAATGAGCAGTTCTTC.

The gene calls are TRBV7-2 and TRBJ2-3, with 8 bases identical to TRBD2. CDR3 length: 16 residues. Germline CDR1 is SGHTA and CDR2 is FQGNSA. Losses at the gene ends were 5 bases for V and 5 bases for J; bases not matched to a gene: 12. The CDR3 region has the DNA TGTGCCAGCAGCCTAGGGCGTAGCGGGATACTAGATACGCAGTATTTT. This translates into CASSLGRSGILDTQYF.

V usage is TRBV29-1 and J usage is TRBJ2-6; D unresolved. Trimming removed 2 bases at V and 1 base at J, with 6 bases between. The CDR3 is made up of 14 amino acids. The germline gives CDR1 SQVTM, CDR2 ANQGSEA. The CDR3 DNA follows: TGCAGCGTTGAAAGTAGTTCTGGGGCCAACGTCCTGACTTTC. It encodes CSVESSSGANVLTF.

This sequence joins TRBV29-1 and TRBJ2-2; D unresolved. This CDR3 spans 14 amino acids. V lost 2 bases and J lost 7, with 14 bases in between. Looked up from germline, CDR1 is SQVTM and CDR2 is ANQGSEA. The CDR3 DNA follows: TGCAGCGTTGAAAAGACCAACATAGGCGGGGAGCTGTTTTTT. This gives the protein CSVEKTNIGGELFF.

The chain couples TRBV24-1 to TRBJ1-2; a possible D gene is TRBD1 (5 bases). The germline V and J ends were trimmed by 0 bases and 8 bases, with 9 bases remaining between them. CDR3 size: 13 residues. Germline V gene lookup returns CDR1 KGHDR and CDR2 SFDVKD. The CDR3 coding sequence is TGTGCCACCAGTGATTTGCAGGGTGGAGGCTACACCTTC. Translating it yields CATSDLQGGGYTF.

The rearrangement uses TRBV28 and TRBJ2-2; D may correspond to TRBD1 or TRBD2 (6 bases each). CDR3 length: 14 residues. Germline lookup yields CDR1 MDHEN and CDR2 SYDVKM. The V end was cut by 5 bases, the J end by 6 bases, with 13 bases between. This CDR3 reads CASSRGTPAGELFF. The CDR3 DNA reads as TGTGCCAGCAGTAGGGGGACTCCAGCCGGGGAGCTGTTTTTT.

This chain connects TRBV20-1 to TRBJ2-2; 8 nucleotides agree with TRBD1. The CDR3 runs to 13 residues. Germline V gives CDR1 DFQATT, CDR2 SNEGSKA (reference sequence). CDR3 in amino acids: CTGQGPNTGELFF. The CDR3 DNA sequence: TGCACCGGACAGGGTCCTAACACCGGGGAGCTGTTTTTT.

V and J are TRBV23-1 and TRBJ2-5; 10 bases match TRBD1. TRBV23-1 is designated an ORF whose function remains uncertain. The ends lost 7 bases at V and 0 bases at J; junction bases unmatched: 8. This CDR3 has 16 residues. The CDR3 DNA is TGCGCCAGCACACCGAGGGACAGGGGACACCAAGAGACCCAGTACTTC. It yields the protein CASTPRDRGHQETQYF.

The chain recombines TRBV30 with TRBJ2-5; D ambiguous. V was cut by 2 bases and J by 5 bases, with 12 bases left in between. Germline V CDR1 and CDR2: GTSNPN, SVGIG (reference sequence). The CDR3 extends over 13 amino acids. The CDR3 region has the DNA TGTGCCTGGAGTTCCCATCGTCTCGAGACCCAGTACTTC. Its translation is CAWSSHRLETQYF.